The present TCR beta chain was sequenced within a study of neoadjuvant anti-PD-1 for oral cavity cancer. Here immunoSEQ multiplex PCR was the method, and the copy in TCRdb shows in-frame clones only, minus some. The table has approximately 37,000 clones, 80% to 90% seen once; the top ten hold roughly 3.6%. The ends were cut back, 5 bases at V and 0 bases at J, with 8 bases in the middle. CDR3 length equals 15 residues. The germline V gene encodes CDR1 LNHDA and CDR2 SQIVND (reference sequence). The rearrangement links TRBV19 to TRBJ2-6; D not certain. This sequence originates from a person aged 40 to 85 with oral cavity squamous cell carcinoma. Source: PBMCs, taken before nivolumab (anti-PD-1) treatment. The CDR3 loop reads CASSPQDSGANVLTF. The CDR3 DNA sequence: TGTGCCAGTAGTCCCCAGGACTCTGGGGCCAACGTCCTGACTTTC. Based on the CDR3 plus reference TRBV19 and TRBJ2-6, the full variable domain is DGGITQSPKYLFRKEGQNVTLSCEQNLNHDAMYWYRQDPGQGLRLIYYSQIVNDFQKGDIAEGYSVSREKKESFPLTVTSAQKNPTAFYLCASSPQDSGANVLTFGAGSRLTVL.